What follows are 7 T cell receptor beta chains derived from one specimen sequenced in a study of blood T cell repertoires in COVID-19. Profiling relied on immunoSEQ multiplex PCR, and the TCRdb table lists in-frame clones only, not all of them. The data contain about 390,000 clones, just under 90% of them seen just once; the ten biggest clones take up approximately 9.3%. The sequenced sample was PBMCs or T cells enriched from blood (not recorded which). The receptor set was obtained from a woman aged 45-60 years who had recovered from COVID-19.

CDR3 sequence: CASSGGGQGEKLFF. In DNA form, the CDR3 reads TGTGCCAGCAGCGGCGGGGGACAGGGGGAAAAACTGTTTTTT. The chain has TRBV6-5 and TRBJ1-4; TRBD1 agrees at 10 bases. Germline-derived CDR1 and CDR2 are MNHEY and SVGAGI. V was clipped by 6 bases and J by 8 bases; unmatched bases: 6. The CDR3 is 14 residues long.

V is TRBV9 and J is TRBJ1-2; 7 bases align to TRBD1. V dropped 3 bases and J dropped 7; count of bases not matched to a gene: 9. From germline, CDR1 is SGDLS and CDR2 YYNGEE. The CDR3 has 14 amino acids. CDR3 amino acids: CASSDDFPGGGYTF. The CDR3 DNA sequence: TGTGCCAGCAGCGATGACTTTCCAGGGGGTGGCTACACCTTC.

V usage is TRBV5-5 and J usage is TRBJ2-2, with D possibly TRBD1 on 6 matching bases. The CDR3 spans 14 residues. The V end lost 2 bases, the J end lost 6 bases, and 11 bases lay between the germline ends. CDR1 and CDR2 (germline): SGHKS, YYEKEE (reference sequence). CDR3 in DNA: TGTGCCAGCAGCTTTAATTCAGGGGCCGGGGAGCTGTTTTTT. It yields the protein CASSFNSGAGELFF.

The chain combines TRBV9 with TRBJ1-3, with a weak D call TRBD1 (5 bases). CDR3 length: 20 amino acids. Germline V gives CDR1 SGDLS, CDR2 YYNGEE. V was trimmed by 0 bases and J by 0 bases, leaving 22 bases between them. CDR3: CASSVALTYWGRNSGNTIYF. The CDR3 DNA reads TGTGCCAGCAGCGTAGCCCTGACTTACTGGGGGAGGAACTCTGGAAACACCATATATTTT.

Many counts were recorded for this clone. The chain combines TRBV4-3 with TRBJ1-5; D is unresolved. V was shortened by 0 bases and J by 4 bases, with 10 bases between the two germline ends. This CDR3 has 15 amino acids. Germline V gene data show CDR1 as LGHNA and CDR2 as YSLEER. The CDR3 sequence is CASSQDFSQNQPQHF. CDR3 sequence (DNA): TGCGCCAGCAGCCAAGATTTTAGCCAGAATCAGCCCCAGCATTTT.

This clone has only one observation. The chain carries TRBV4-2 and TRBJ2-7; the D gene is possibly TRBD2 (6 bases). The length of the CDR3 is 13 residues. Trimming took off 6 bases at V and 6 bases at J, with 15 bases between the two ends. From germline, CDR1 is LGHNA and CDR2 YNFKEQ. The CDR3 coding sequence is TGTGCCAGCAGAGGGGCGTTGGAGGGCGAGCAGTACTTC. Its translation: CASRGALEGEQYF.

This clone has just a few counts. V usage is TRBV5-1 and J usage is TRBJ1-2; D unclear. Germline assignment: CDR1 SGHRS and CDR2 YFSETQ. The CDR3 totals 17 residues. The V end lost 0 bases, the J end lost 0 bases, and 15 bases lay between the germline ends. This chain's CDR3 is CASSLGHTIVTNYGYTF. CDR3 sequence (DNA): TGCGCCAGCAGCTTGGGACACACGATAGTGACTAACTATGGCTACACCTTC.